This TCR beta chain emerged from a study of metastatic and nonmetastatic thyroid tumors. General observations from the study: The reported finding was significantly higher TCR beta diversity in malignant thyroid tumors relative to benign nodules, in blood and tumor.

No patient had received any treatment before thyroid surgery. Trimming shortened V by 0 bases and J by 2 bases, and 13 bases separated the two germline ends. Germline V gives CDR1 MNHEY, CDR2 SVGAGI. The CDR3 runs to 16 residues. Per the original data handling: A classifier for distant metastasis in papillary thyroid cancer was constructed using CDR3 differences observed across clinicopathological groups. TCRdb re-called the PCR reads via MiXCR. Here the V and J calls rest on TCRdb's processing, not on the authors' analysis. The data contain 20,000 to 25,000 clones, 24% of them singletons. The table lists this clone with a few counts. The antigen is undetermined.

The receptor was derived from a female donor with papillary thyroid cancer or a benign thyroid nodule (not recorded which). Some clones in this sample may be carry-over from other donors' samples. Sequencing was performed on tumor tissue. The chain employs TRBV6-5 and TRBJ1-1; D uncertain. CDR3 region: CASSYSSVRTNTEAFF. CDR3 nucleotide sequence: TGTGCCAGCAGTTACTCCTCTGTGCGAACTAACACTGAAGCTTTCTTT.